The 2 T cell receptor beta chains listed next were all sequenced from one sample in a study of blood T cells in healthy people across ages. Through a sample-barcoded 5' primer and a J-beta primer mix, a second PCR was run for roughly 7 to 12 cycles. Via MiXCR, TCRdb re-called the 5' RACE reads, giving one row per CDR3 protein. The sample carries roughly 1 million distinct CDR3 sequences, under 30% recorded once. The same sample was also studied in work on T cells of mothers and their children.

The sample consisted of blood. These receptors were taken from a girl aged 2 to 10 in good health.

This chain links TRBV5-4 with TRBJ2-7; TRBD2 might be the D (6 bases). The J call may be incorrect, as the DNA end agrees better with TRBJ2-5. This CDR3 region has 14 residues. CDR1 and CDR2 from the germline V gene are SGHNT and YYREEE (reference sequence). CDR3 bases: TGTGCCACGCAAAAGAGGGACTCCCAAGAGACCCAGTACTTC. Encoded protein: CATQKRDSQETQYF.

This clonotype was observed a handful of times. The chain has TRBV29-1 and TRBJ2-5; 8 nucleotides match TRBD2. The DNA end is a closer match to TRBJ2-7, so the J assignment may be wrong. The CDR3 covers 16 residues. The V gene's germline CDR1 is SQVTM and CDR2 ANQGSEA. The CDR3 loop reads CSVEGSGASGPYEQYF. In DNA, the CDR3 is TGCAGCGTTGAGGGTAGCGGGGCGTCAGGCCCCTACGAGCAGTACTTC.